Below, 5 T cell receptor beta chains from the same sample are listed, as sequenced in a study of shared clonotypes between healthy human individuals. TCRdb's table, derived via immunoSEQ multiplex PCR, lists solely in-frame clones and lacks some. The sample contains 300,000 to 400,000 clones, around 70% of which appear only once. The specimen was memory CD4+ T cells sorted from blood. Specified subset: CD45RA-negative fraction. These receptors all come from a young man in good health.

V is TRBV7-9 and J is TRBJ2-2, with D perhaps matching TRBD1 (5 bases). Germline V lookup: CDR1 SEHNR, CDR2 FQNEAQ (reference sequence). The CDR3 has 15 residues. Trimming removed 4 bases at V and 2 bases at J, with 11 bases between. CDR3 amino acids: CASSSIRVNTGELFF. The CDR3 nucleotides read TGTGCCAGCAGCTCCATCAGGGTAAACACCGGGGAGCTGTTTTTT.

The chain carries TRBV19 and TRBJ2-1, with D possibly being TRBD1 or TRBD2 (5 bases each). V lost 3 bases to trimming and J lost 9 bases, with 15 bases between them. The CDR3 totals 14 residues. Germline V gene lookup returns CDR1 LNHDA and CDR2 SQIVND (reference sequence). The CDR3 DNA is TGTGCCAGTAGTATGGGACGTAGCTATAGTGAGCAGTTCTTC. Protein sequence: CASSMGRSYSEQFF.

The rearrangement joins TRBV6-1 to TRBJ1-4; 7 positions match TRBD1. Germline V lookup: CDR1 MNHNS, CDR2 SASEGT. The CDR3 has 17 amino acids. Unmatched junction bases numbered 8, after V lost 0 bases and J lost 4 bases. The CDR3: CASSEARQYRGNEKLFF. Here the CDR3 DNA reads TGTGCCAGCAGTGAAGCGAGGCAGTACAGGGGTAATGAAAAACTGTTTTTT.

The genes are TRBV28 and TRBJ1-1; 8 positions agree with TRBD1. Germline CDR1 and CDR2: MDHEN and SYDVKM. The V segment lost 11 bases and the J segment 0 bases; nucleotides outside the gene matches: 5. The CDR3 loop spans 13 amino acids. CDR3 protein: CAGRQGLNTEAFF. The CDR3 nucleotides are TGTGCCGGGAGACAGGGGCTGAACACTGAAGCTTTCTTT.

There are many counts of this clone. V usage is TRBV7-9 and J usage is TRBJ1-4; D uncertain. The CDR3 has 14 amino acids. The V end lost 4 bases, the J end lost 5 bases, and 11 bases lay between the germline ends. From germline, CDR1 is SEHNR and CDR2 FQNEAQ (reference sequence). The CDR3 here is CASSSERRNEKLFF. The DNA of the CDR3 is TGTGCCAGCAGCTCGGAACGTCGGAATGAAAAACTGTTTTTT. Combining the CDR3 with reference TRBV7-9 and TRBJ1-4 gives the whole variable domain DTGVSQNPRHKITKRGQNVTFRCDPISEHNRLYWYRQTLGQGPEFLTYFQNEAQLEKSRLLSDRFSAERPKGSFSTLEIQRTEQGDSAMYLCASSSERRNEKLFFGSGTQLSVL.